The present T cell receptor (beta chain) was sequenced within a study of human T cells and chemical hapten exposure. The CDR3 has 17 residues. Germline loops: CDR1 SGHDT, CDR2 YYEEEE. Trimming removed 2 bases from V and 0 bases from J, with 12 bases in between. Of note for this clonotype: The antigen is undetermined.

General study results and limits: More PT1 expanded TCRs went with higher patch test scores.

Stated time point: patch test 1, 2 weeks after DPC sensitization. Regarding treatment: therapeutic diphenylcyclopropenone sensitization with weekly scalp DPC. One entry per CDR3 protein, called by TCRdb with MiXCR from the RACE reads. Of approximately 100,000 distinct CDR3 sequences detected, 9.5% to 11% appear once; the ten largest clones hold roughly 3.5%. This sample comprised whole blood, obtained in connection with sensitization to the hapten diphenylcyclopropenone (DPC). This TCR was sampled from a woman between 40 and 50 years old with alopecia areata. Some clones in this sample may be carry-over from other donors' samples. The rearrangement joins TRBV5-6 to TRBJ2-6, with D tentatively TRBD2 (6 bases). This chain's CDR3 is CASSLRLVSSGANVLTF. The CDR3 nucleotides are TGTGCCAGCAGCTTAAGACTAGTTTCCTCTGGGGCCAACGTCCTGACTTTC.